One and the same sample provided the 30 T cell receptor beta chains below, sequenced in a study of spatial heterogeneity in lung cancer. Each CDR3 protein gets one entry after TCRdb re-called the 5' RACE reads with MiXCR. The table has around 10,000 distinct CDR3 sequences, roughly 3.7% seen once. Noted time point: sample taken at primary tumor resection. Sequencing of whole RNA from tumor, nontumor lung or frozen PBMC involved no sorting. The specimen was normal lung tissue next to the tumor, collected at surgery. The receptors originated from a male donor with early-stage non-small cell lung cancer.

This clonotype is medium-sized by share. Being off target in a library aimed at alpha chains, this beta chain has a size of little meaning. V and J are TRBV5-6 and TRBJ2-2, with 7 positions matching TRBD1. Trimming took 4 bases from V and 4 from J; bases not matched to a gene: 10. From germline, CDR1 is SGHDT and CDR2 YYEEEE. This CDR3 has 16 residues. The CDR3: CASSMDRMIGTGELFF. CDR3 sequence (DNA): TGTGCCAGCAGCATGGACAGGATGATCGGCACCGGGGAGCTGTTTTTT.

This clonotype has ten or more counts. The library was built for alpha chains, so this beta chain is an off-target read and its size means little. The gene calls are TRBV20-1 and TRBJ2-5; 7 positions match TRBD2. The germline CDR1 and CDR2 sequences are DFQATT and SNEGSKA (reference sequence). Trimming cost V 3 bases and J 3 bases; bases outside gene matches: 4. The CDR3 extends over 13 amino acids. The CDR3 coding sequence is TGCAGTGCTAGTCGACTAGCAGAAGAGACCCAGTACTTC. Its protein product is CSASRLAEETQYF.

In its sample, this clonotype is medium-sized. This beta chain lies outside the target of a library built for alpha chains; its clone size means little. The chain is built from TRBV18 and TRBJ2-3; the D gene is possibly TRBD1 (6 bases). V dropped 5 bases and J dropped 2 bases, with 17 bases sitting between them. Germline V gives CDR1 KGHSH, CDR2 LQKENI. The CDR3 sequence is 16 residues long. The CDR3 region is CASSSQGPGSTDTQYF. The DNA of the CDR3 is TGTGCCAGCTCATCTCAGGGGCCCGGTTCCACAGATACGCAGTATTTT.

This clonotype has just a few counts. This beta chain slipped into a library made for alpha chains as a stray read, so its size is not meaningful. This chain connects TRBV15 to TRBJ1-6; TRBD1 matches at 8 bases. CDR1 and CDR2 from the germline V gene are LNHNV and YYDKDF (reference sequence). The length of the CDR3 is 19 residues. Trimming at V came to 0 bases and at J to 8 bases, leaving 15 bases not matched to a gene. The CDR3 loop is CATSRDQDRVLTQYSPLHF. For the CDR3, the DNA is TGTGCCACCAGCAGAGATCAGGACAGGGTTTTAACTCAGTATTCACCCCTCCACTTT.

Many counts were recorded for this clonotype. The library was prepared for alpha chains; this beta chain is a stray read, so its frequency means little. This chain links TRBV6-1 with TRBJ1-2; D remains ambiguous. CDR3 length: 14 amino acids. Germline V gives CDR1 MNHNS, CDR2 SASEGT. Trimming cost V 6 bases and J 2 bases, with 13 bases left between them. As DNA, the CDR3 is TGTGCCAGCAGGCAGGAAGACTCCAACTATGGCTACACCTTC. This translates into CASRQEDSNYGYTF.

In its sample, this clonotype was seen many times. The library was prepared for alpha chains; this beta chain is a stray read, so its frequency means little. V usage is TRBV24-1 and J usage is TRBJ1-1; D call uncertain. The length of the CDR3 is 11 residues. V was shortened by 4 bases and J by 8 bases, with 7 bases between the two germline ends. In germline, CDR1 is KGHDR, CDR2 SFDVKD. The CDR3 sequence is CATSEAGEAFF. The CDR3 coding sequence is TGTGCCACCAGTGAGGCTGGGGAAGCTTTCTTT.

Sample share makes this clonotype medium-sized. Since it is a stray read in a library aimed at alpha chains, this beta chain has a size that is not meaningful. The genes are TRBV7-2 and TRBJ2-1; D gene uncertain. Trimming took 6 bases from V and 0 from J, leaving 12 bases between them. CDR1 is SGHTA and CDR2 is FQGNSA in the germline V gene. The CDR3 contains 15 residues. The CDR3 loop is CASRFTGSSYNEQFF. The CDR3 DNA is TGTGCCAGCAGGTTCACTGGAAGCTCCTACAATGAGCAGTTCTTC.

At least ten counts were recorded for this clonotype. This beta chain lies outside the target of a library built for alpha chains; its clone size means little. The chain uses TRBV2 and TRBJ2-7; no reliable D call. Trimming removed 3 bases at V and 3 bases at J, with 6 bases between. Germline V gene lookup returns CDR1 SNHLY and CDR2 FYNNEI. This CDR3 is 12 amino acids long. The CDR3 DNA sequence: TGTGCCAGCAGTGACAGCTACTACGAGCAGTACTTC. Its protein is CASSDSYYEQYF.

Many counts were recorded for this clonotype. This beta chain turned up in a library designed for alpha chains; as an off-target read, its abundance says little. This chain joins TRBV27 and TRBJ2-7, with D maybe TRBD1 (6 bases). This CDR3 comprises 15 residues. Per the germline V gene, CDR1 is MNHEY and CDR2 is SMNVEV (reference sequence). V lost 2 bases and J 3 bases, leaving 14 bases between the germline ends. Here the CDR3 reads CASSLNPRGLYEQYF. The CDR3 nucleotides read TGTGCCAGCAGTTTAAACCCCAGGGGCCTCTACGAGCAGTACTTC.

This clonotype was counted ten times or more. This beta chain appears as a stray read in a library generated for alpha chains; its size is not informative. The rearrangement joins TRBV12-3 or TRBV12-4 to TRBJ2-1; 8 nucleotides match TRBD2. This CDR3 comprises 18 residues. V dropped 5 bases and J dropped 7; count of bases not matched to a gene: 19. CDR3 in amino acids: CASSPSGGLSGSMNEQFF. The CDR3 DNA sequence: TGTGCCAGCAGTCCCTCGGGGGGGCTTAGCGGGTCCATGAATGAGCAGTTCTTC.

The table lists this clonotype with many counts. A library made for alpha chains picked up this beta chain off target, so its size means little. This chain joins TRBV29-1 and TRBJ2-1; 10 bases map to TRBD2. The germline CDR1 and CDR2 sequences are SQVTM and ANQGSEA. The CDR3 is made up of 13 amino acids. V lost 7 bases, J lost 1 base, and 1 base stayed unmatched. This chain's CDR3 is CSASGSSYNEQFF. CDR3 DNA: TGCAGCGCTAGCGGGAGTTCCTACAATGAGCAGTTCTTC.

Many counts were recorded for this clonotype. The library was built for alpha chains, so this beta chain is an off-target read and its size means little. The chain employs TRBV20-1 and TRBJ1-6; unclear D gene. The germline V gene encodes CDR1 DFQATT and CDR2 SNEGSKA (reference sequence). The length of the CDR3 is 15 residues. The V end lost 3 bases, the J end lost 0 bases, and 9 bases lay between the germline ends. The CDR3 is CSASLQSSYNSPLHF. DNA of the CDR3: TGCAGTGCTAGCCTACAGAGCTCCTATAATTCACCCCTCCACTTT.

This clonotype was detected ten times or more. Found in a library prepared for alpha chains, this beta chain is an off-target read, and its abundance has little meaning. The J gene is TRBJ1-1, the V gene TRBV30; D may be TRBD1 (5 bases). The CDR3 covers 11 residues. CDR1 is GTSNPN and CDR2 is SVGIG in the germline V gene (reference sequence). Trimming shortened V by 6 bases and J by 6 bases, and 11 bases separated the two germline ends. The CDR3 coding sequence is TGTGCCTGTACAGGATCGGCTGAAGCTTTCTTT. Protein product: CACTGSAEAFF.

There are many counts of this clonotype. Being off target in a library aimed at alpha chains, this beta chain has a size of little meaning. The rearrangement uses TRBV28 and TRBJ1-6; possible D gene TRBD1, 5 bases. V lost 6 bases to trimming and J lost 9 bases, with 12 bases between them. In germline, CDR1 is MDHEN, CDR2 SYDVKM. CDR3 size: 13 residues. CDR3 region: CASRDRRISPLHF. The CDR3 DNA reads as TGTGCCAGCAGAGACAGAAGAATTTCACCCCTCCACTTT.

This clonotype has at least ten counts. Since the library was made to target alpha chains, this beta chain is a stray read and its abundance is not meaningful. The V and J genes are TRBV16 and TRBJ2-2, with D perhaps TRBD1 (5 bases). Germline lookup yields CDR1 KGHSY and CDR2 FQNENV. V was trimmed by 6 bases and J by 6 bases, leaving 8 bases between them. The CDR3 covers 12 residues. Here the CDR3 DNA reads TGTGCCAGCAGTCCCAGGGCCGGGGAGCTGTTTTTT. Translated: CASSPRAGELFF.

This clonotype was counted many times. Since the library was made to target alpha chains, this beta chain is a stray read and its abundance is not meaningful. The V and J genes are TRBV12-3 or TRBV12-4 and TRBJ2-3; D is unresolved. The CDR3 has 12 residues. V shed 6 bases and J shed 10 bases, with 14 bases lying between them. The CDR3 DNA follows: TGTGCCAGCAGCTTGGCGGCTCAAGCGCAGTATTTT. Translated, it gives CASSLAAQAQYF.

This clonotype was observed at least ten times. This beta chain was picked up by a library intended for alpha chains and is off target, so its count carries little meaning. The chain is built from TRBV6-1 and TRBJ2-7; possible D gene TRBD1, 5 bases. The CDR3 spans 12 residues. From germline, CDR1 is MNHNS and CDR2 SASEGT. V dropped 2 bases and J dropped 3 bases, with 5 bases sitting between them. Here the CDR3 reads CASSEQGYEQYF. The CDR3 DNA sequence: TGTGCCAGCAGTGAACAGGGCTACGAGCAGTACTTC.

By proportion, this clonotype is medium-sized. A library prepared for alpha chains yielded this beta chain as an off-target read; its size is of little meaning. The rearrangement links TRBV12-3 or TRBV12-4 to TRBJ1-5; D perhaps matches TRBD1 (5 bases). V lost 6 bases, J lost 7 bases, and 16 bases lay in between. The CDR3 spans 14 residues. The CDR3 DNA reads TGTGCCAGCAGGCGGGACTCCGAGAGGCAGCCCCAGCATTTT. This codes for CASRRDSERQPQHF.

This clonotype was observed at least ten times. The size of this beta chain means little, since it is a stray read in a library made for alpha chains. The J gene is TRBJ1-6, the V gene TRBV5-1, with TRBD1 matching 7 bases. Trimming removed 0 bases from V and 13 bases from J; junction bases left unmatched: 7. There are 14 residues in the CDR3. Germline V gives CDR1 SGHRS, CDR2 YFSETQ. CDR3 in amino acids: CASSLGTGLTPLHF. CDR3 sequence (DNA): TGCGCCAGCAGCTTGGGGACAGGTTTGACCCCCCTCCACTTT.

There are many counts of this clonotype. This beta chain is a stray read from a library made for alpha chains; its abundance is not meaningful. The CDR3 nucleotides read TGTGCCAGCAGTTACACAGAGACCCAGTACTTC. It encodes CASSYTETQYF. The chain couples TRBV6-6 to TRBJ2-5; D is undetermined. V was cut by 2 bases and J by 4 bases, with 2 bases left in between. Germline CDR1 is MNHNY and CDR2 is SVGAGI (reference sequence). This CDR3 has 11 residues.

This clonotype was picked up many times. This beta chain is an unintended read in a library built for alpha chains; its size means little. This chain links TRBV7-3 with TRBJ1-3; D gene unclear. The CDR3 is 13 residues long. Per the germline V gene, CDR1 is SGHTA and CDR2 is FQGTGA. Trimming removed 4 bases from V and 4 bases from J, with 8 bases in between. The DNA for the CDR3 is TGTGCCAGCAGCTCGGCGGCCGGAAACACCATATATTTT. Protein sequence: CASSSAAGNTIYF.

There are many counts of this clonotype. As an off-target read in a library built for alpha chains, this beta chain has a frequency of little significance. The chain joins TRBV27 to TRBJ1-6; TRBD1 aligns across 7 bases. Germline CDR1 is MNHEY and CDR2 is SMNVEV (reference sequence). Trimming took 1 base from V and 9 from J; bases not matched to a gene: 9. This CDR3 contains 16 residues. This CDR3 is CASSLLGTARGSPLHF. CDR3 sequence (DNA): TGTGCCAGCAGTTTATTAGGGACAGCTAGGGGTTCACCCCTCCACTTT.

This clonotype was recorded at least ten times. Because this beta chain is a stray read in a library intended to capture alpha chains, its abundance should not be given much weight. This chain uses TRBV18 with TRBJ1-1; unclear D gene. The CDR3 covers 13 residues. The V and J ends lost 4 bases and 5 bases respectively, with 11 bases between them. Germline V CDR1 and CDR2: KGHSH, LQKENI. The DNA for the CDR3 is TGTGCCAGCTCACTTAACCAGAGGACTGAAGCTTTCTTT. Protein product: CASSLNQRTEAFF.

As to this clonotype: This beta chain is off target for a library built for alpha chains, so its abundance means little. The chain links TRBV7-2 to TRBJ2-1; TRBD2 is a possible D gene (5 bases). V shed 5 bases and J shed 8 bases, with 16 bases lying between them. The CDR3 covers 14 residues. Germline V lookup: CDR1 SGHTA, CDR2 FQGNSA. The CDR3 loop reads CASSEGPHADEQFF. The CDR3 coding sequence is TGTGCCAGCAGCGAGGGTCCTCATGCGGATGAGCAGTTCTTC.

This clonotype has at least ten counts. This beta chain lies outside the target of a library built for alpha chains; its clone size means little. The chain employs TRBV4-2 and TRBJ2-1; the D gene is possibly TRBD2 (6 bases). The CDR3 covers 15 residues. V lost 4 bases to trimming and J lost 2 bases, with 12 bases between them. Germline assignment: CDR1 LGHNA and CDR2 YNFKEQ. The CDR3 DNA follows: TGTGCCAGCAGCCCGCTGGGGGGAGCCTACAATGAGCAGTTCTTC. Translating gives CASSPLGGAYNEQFF.

The sample holds many counts of this clonotype. Found in a library prepared for alpha chains, this beta chain is an off-target read, and its abundance has little meaning. The chain recombines TRBV6-5 with TRBJ1-1; TRBD1 matches at 9 bases. This CDR3 comprises 14 residues. Looked up from germline, CDR1 is MNHEY and CDR2 is SVGAGI. The V segment lost 5 bases and the J segment 4 bases; nucleotides outside the gene matches: 5. The CDR3 sequence: CASSPGTGTTEAFF. The CDR3 DNA reads TGTGCCAGCAGTCCCGGGACAGGGACCACTGAAGCTTTCTTT.

This clonotype is labeled as medium-sized (0.01 to 0.1%). A library prepared for alpha chains yielded this beta chain as an off-target read; its size is of little meaning. The chain joins TRBV7-2 to TRBJ2-3, with a weak D call TRBD2 (6 bases). Germline-derived CDR1 and CDR2 are SGHTA and FQGNSA. The CDR3 runs to 15 residues. The V end was cut by 1 base, the J end by 0 bases, with 8 bases between. In DNA form, the CDR3 reads TGTGCCAGCAGCTTAGACGGAGGGAGCACAGATACGCAGTATTTT. This codes for CASSLDGGSTDTQYF.

There are many counts of this clonotype. This beta chain lies outside the target of a library built for alpha chains; its clone size means little. The chain uses TRBV5-1 and TRBJ1-1, with D uncertain. V lost 0 bases and J lost 0, with 9 bases in between. The CDR3 has 15 amino acids. Per the germline V gene, CDR1 is SGHRS and CDR2 is YFSETQ. CDR3 sequence (DNA): TGCGCCAGCAGCTTGGCCGTGGGAATGAACACTGAAGCTTTCTTT. It is translated as CASSLAVGMNTEAFF.

This clonotype appeared a few times. For a library built for alpha chains, this beta chain is a stray read; little rests on its size. The V gene is TRBV5-1, the J gene TRBJ1-1; 9 bases map to TRBD1. CDR1 and CDR2 (germline): SGHRS, YFSETQ. The CDR3 is 14 amino acids. V shed 4 bases, J shed 4 bases, and the junction held 5 bases outside the gene matches. The CDR3 bases are TGCGCCAGCAGCGTGACAGGGGGTAGCACTGAAGCTTTCTTT. This encodes CASSVTGGSTEAFF.

This clonotype was observed at least ten times. Being off target in a library aimed at alpha chains, this beta chain has a size of little meaning. This chain uses TRBV7-9 with TRBJ1-3; no clear D gene. Trimming removed 11 bases from V and 0 bases from J, with 11 bases in between. The germline V gene encodes CDR1 SEHNR and CDR2 FQNEAQ (reference sequence). The CDR3 sequence is 13 residues long. The CDR3 sequence is CAAAPSSGNTIYF. The CDR3 coding sequence is TGTGCCGCAGCCCCGAGCTCTGGAAACACCATATATTTT.